A single sample gave rise to the 9 T cell receptor beta chains below, sequenced in a study of CXCR3-negative and CXCR3-positive naive CD8 T cells. The libraries of TRB cDNA were constructed through 5' RACE using UMI labels. TCRdb reprocessed the 5' RACE reads, keeping one entry per CDR3 protein, no DNA. This sample's clone table lists around 60,000 distinct CDR3 sequences. Sequenced material: naive CXCR3- CD8+ T cells from blood. The subset is: CD45RO-CCR7+CD27+CD95- naive CD8+ T cells lacking CXCR3 (TNR3-). These receptors all come from a human donor in good health. Some clones in this sample may be carry-over from other donors' samples.

The chain links TRBV28 to TRBJ2-5; TCRdb indicates TRBD2, and absent DNA this call remains unverified. The germline gives CDR1 MDHEN, CDR2 SYDVKM. The CDR3 runs to 18 residues. The chain's CDR3 is CASSLVRLAGDEQETQYF.

The chain uses TRBV7-9 and TRBJ1-4. Per germline, CDR1 SEHNR and CDR2 FQNEAQ (reference sequence). The CDR3 spans 14 residues. The CDR3 region is CASSFVGSVEKLFF.

V is TRBV19 and J is TRBJ2-2; with no DNA, the TCRdb D assignment of TRBD1 cannot be verified. The CDR3 extends over 17 amino acids. Germline V gene sequence: CDR1 LNHDA, CDR2 SQIVND (reference sequence). CDR3 protein: CASSTVRQGPNTGELFF.

This sequence joins TRBV13 and TRBJ2-2; the TCRdb D gene call, TRBD2, has no DNA to confirm it. There are 16 residues in the CDR3. CDR1 and CDR2 from the germline V gene are PRHDT and FYEKMQ (reference sequence). This chain's CDR3 is CASSQNGGLRTGELFF.

The gene calls are TRBV5-1 and TRBJ2-2; TCRdb's D gene call, TRBD1, goes unchecked for lack of DNA. This CDR3 region has 20 residues. CDR1 SGHRS and CDR2 YFSETQ come from the germline V gene. CDR3 residues: CASSLDPTRDSLFNTGELFF.

The CDR3 sequence is CASSISRSKTDREKNIQYF. The rearrangement links TRBV19 to TRBJ2-4; TCRdb proposes TRBD1, but this gene call is untestable without DNA. This CDR3 has 19 residues. Germline assignment: CDR1 LNHDA and CDR2 SQIVND (reference sequence).

The chain is built from TRBV5-1 and TRBJ2-7; as DNA is missing, the TRBD2 call by TCRdb cannot be tested. Germline V lookup: CDR1 SGHRS, CDR2 YFSETQ. The CDR3 loop spans 14 amino acids. CDR3 residues: CASKKEGSTYEQYF.

The rearrangement uses TRBV5-6 and TRBJ2-7; no DNA is available, so the TRBD2 call from TCRdb remains unchecked. Germline-derived CDR1 and CDR2 are SGHDT and YYEEEE. This CDR3 region has 16 residues. CDR3 protein: CASSGSRLADSYEQYF.

This chain links TRBV15 with TRBJ1-3. Looked up from germline, CDR1 is LNHNV and CDR2 is YYDKDF (reference sequence). CDR3 size: 17 residues. The CDR3: CATSRVWGERRGNTIYF.